The rows below give T cell receptor beta chains drawn from one sample of a study of blood T cell repertoires in COVID-19. The method was immunoSEQ multiplex PCR; TCRdb's version includes in-frame clones alone and lacks a portion of them. The top ten clones hold 4.5% to 6.5% of a sample with roughly 40,000 clones, over 90% of them seen once. The source material was peripheral blood. The receptors were gathered from a human donor in a cohort sampled during active COVID-19. Each CDR3 is given with its conserved first and last residue. The D gene is left open where the match is weak. Rows may omit the clone size; those that give it use once, few, many or a size class.

V: TRBV24-1
length: 15
D: .
size: .
J: TRBJ1-1
DNA: TGTGCCACCAGTGCCTCGACAGCCACCAGCACTGAAGCTTTCTTT
CDR3: CATSASTATSTEAFF

V: TRBV23-1
length: 16
D: TRBD1
size: .
J: TRBJ2-1
DNA: TGCGCCAGCAGACGGAACGACAGGGGGTACGACAATGAGCAGTTCTTC
CDR3: CASRRNDRGYDNEQFF

V: TRBV7-8
length: 14
D: .
size: few
J: TRBJ1-1
DNA: TGTGCCAGCAGCTCCTACGCGGTGAACACTGAAGCTTTCTTT
CDR3: CASSSYAVNTEAFF

V: TRBV4-1
length: 16
D: .
size: .
J: TRBJ1-1
DNA: TGCGCCAGCAGCCAACTCCTCTTGGCGGGAGGGGGTGAAGCTTTCTTT
CDR3: CASSQLLLAGGGEAFF

V: TRBV2
length: 14
D: .
size: few
J: TRBJ1-1
DNA: TGTGCCAGCAGGAACAAGGGAGGTGGCACTGAAGCTTTCTTT
CDR3: CASRNKGGGTEAFF

V: TRBV6-5
length: 14
D: TRBD1
size: .
J: TRBJ2-5
DNA: TGTGCCAGCACCGACAGGGTAAAAGGGGAGACCCAGTACTTC
CDR3: CASTDRVKGETQYF

V: TRBV5-1
length: 16
D: .
size: .
J: TRBJ1-1
DNA: TGCGCCAGCAGCTTGGCCCTCGGGGGAATGAACACTGAAGCTTTCTTT
CDR3: CASSLALGGMNTEAFF

V: TRBV5-1
length: 15
D: TRBD1
size: once
J: TRBJ2-1
DNA: TGCGCCAGCAGCCTAAGACAGGGGGCTCAAAATGAGCAGTTCTTC
CDR3: CASSLRQGAQNEQFF

V: TRBV7-3
length: 12
D: .
size: .
J: TRBJ1-4
DNA: TGTGCCAGCAGCTTACCGGGGGAAAAACTGTTTTTT
CDR3: CASSLPGEKLFF

V: TRBV5-8
length: 16
D: .
size: .
J: TRBJ2-3
DNA: TGTGCCAGCAGCTTGGGGGTGGAGGGAAGCACAGATACGCAGTATTTT
CDR3: CASSLGVEGSTDTQYF

V: TRBV6-5
length: 16
D: .
size: few
J: TRBJ1-5
DNA: TGTGCCAGCAGTTACTCGTACGGAGATAGCAATCAGCCCCAGCATTTT
CDR3: CASSYSYGDSNQPQHF

V: TRBV9
length: 16
D: .
size: .
J: TRBJ1-1
DNA: TGTGCCAGCAGCGTAGATGGACAGTCCTCGAACACTGAAGCTTTCTTT
CDR3: CASSVDGQSSNTEAFF

V: TRBV6-6
length: 19
D: TRBD2
size: .
J: TRBJ2-1
DNA: TGTGCCAGCCGTCGCCTATGGGGTAGCGGGAGGTGGGCCGACAATGAGCAGTTCTTC
CDR3: CASRRLWGSGRWADNEQFF

V: TRBV5-4
length: 15
D: TRBD2
size: .
J: TRBJ2-4
DNA: TGTGCCAGCAGCGGGGAGGGGACAGCCAAAAACATTCAGTACTTC
CDR3: CASSGEGTAKNIQYF

V: TRBV4-3
length: 16
D: .
size: .
J: TRBJ2-6
DNA: TGCGCCAGCAGCCAAGATCACAACTCTGGGGCCAACGTCCTGACTTTC
CDR3: CASSQDHNSGANVLTF

V: TRBV23-1
length: 14
D: TRBD2
size: .
J: TRBJ2-3
DNA: TGCGCCAGCAGTCAATCTCCTAGCGGGGGGTTGCAGTATTTT
CDR3: CASSQSPSGGLQYF

V: TRBV7-8
length: 13
D: .
size: few
J: TRBJ1-1
DNA: TGTGCCAGCAGCTATCAGGGGTACACTGAAGCTTTCTTT
CDR3: CASSYQGYTEAFF

V: TRBV6-5
length: 14
D: TRBD1
size: .
J: TRBJ2-7
DNA: TGTGCCAGCAATCATAGGGGACAGCCCTACGAGCAGTACTTC
CDR3: CASNHRGQPYEQYF

V: TRBV7-9
length: 16
D: .
size: .
J: TRBJ1-5
DNA: TGTGCCAGCAGCTTAGCGACAGCCGAAACGAATCAGCCCCAGCATTTT
CDR3: CASSLATAETNQPQHF

V: TRBV10-3
length: 14
D: TRBD1
size: .
J: TRBJ1-1
DNA: TGTGCCATCAGTATGGGACAGGCGGGGACTGAAGCTTTCTTT
CDR3: CAISMGQAGTEAFF

V: TRBV7-3
length: 15
D: .
size: .
J: TRBJ2-3
DNA: TGTGCCAGCAGCTTAATGAGCAGGGTAACGGATACGCAGTATTTT
CDR3: CASSLMSRVTDTQYF

V: TRBV4-2
length: 13
D: .
size: .
J: TRBJ1-1
DNA: TGTGCCAGCAATAACGGGGATCGCACTGAAGCTTTCTTT
CDR3: CASNNGDRTEAFF

V: TRBV5-1
length: 12
D: TRBD1
size: .
J: TRBJ2-1
DNA: TGCGCCAGCGATAAGGGAGACAGGGAATGGCTCTTC
CDR3: CASDKGDREWLF